This passage covers 25 T cell receptor beta chains from one sample sequenced in a study of blood T cells in healthy people across ages (dated by TCRdb to about 2015). To prepare the library, 5' RACE was applied. TCRdb lists the instrument as Illumina HiSeq 2500. A second PCR of roughly 6 to 12 cycles was run with a J-beta primer mix and a sample-barcoded 5' primer. The raw public reads went through TCRdb reprocessing: fastp at Q25, MiXCR clone calling, in-frame beta chains kept. Rows merge per CDR3 protein into single entries with the most common DNA and genes. The sample table records 1.5 million to 2 million distinct CDR3 sequences; around 48% of these occur just once. The biggest ten clones account for over 2% of the sample. The sequenced material came from blood. The receptors stem from a woman aged 40 to 55 in good health.

The chain has TRBV20-1 and TRBJ1-4, with 7 positions matching TRBD1. Germline V gene data show CDR1 as DFQATT and CDR2 as SNEGSKA (reference sequence). This CDR3 contains 16 residues. With V trimmed by 3 bases and J by 4 bases, 11 bases remained unmatched. CDR3 nucleotide sequence: TGCAGTGCTAGCTACTTTCCCCCAGGGGGTAATGAAAAACTGTTTTTT. It codes for CSASYFPPGGNEKLFF.

The chain joins TRBV7-9 to TRBJ1-6; D is possibly TRBD1 (6 bases). The CDR3 consists of 16 residues. V was cut by 4 bases and J by 6 bases, with 16 bases left in between. Germline lookup yields CDR1 SEHNR and CDR2 FQNEAQ (reference sequence). CDR3 nucleotide sequence: TGTGCCAGCAGCTCAGGAGGGGGAGTAGGTAATTCACCCCTCCACTTT. This gives the protein CASSSGGGVGNSPLHF.

The V gene is TRBV15, the J gene TRBJ2-5; 7 bases are a match to TRBD2. The length of the CDR3 is 17 residues. With 3 bases clipped from V and 0 bases from J, the junction kept 10 bases outside the gene matches. In germline, CDR1 is LNHNV, CDR2 YYDKDF (reference sequence). This CDR3 is CATSRGEGSFDQETQYF. CDR3 coding DNA: TGTGCCACCAGCAGGGGGGAGGGATCCTTCGACCAAGAGACCCAGTACTTC. The whole variable domain, remainder taken from reference TRBV15 and TRBJ2-5, is DAMVIQNPRYQVTQFGKPVTLSCSQTLNHNVMYWYQQKSSQAPKLLFHYYDKDFNNEADTPDNFQSRRPNTSFCFLDIRSPGLGDTAMYLCATSRGEGSFDQETQYFGPGTRLLVL.

The chain employs TRBV10-2 and TRBJ1-5, with D unresolved. V gave up 0 bases and J gave up 7 bases, with 10 bases separating them. The CDR3 runs to 14 residues. Germline values: CDR1 WSHSY, CDR2 SAAADI. The CDR3 nucleotides are TGCGCCAGCAGTGAGTCCAGCAGCAGACAGCCCCAGCATTTT. Translation: CASSESSSRQPQHF.

This clonotype was seen a few times. This chain uses TRBV7-8 with TRBJ2-6; possible D gene TRBD2, 5 bases. The ends were cut back, 3 bases at V and 11 bases at J, with 8 bases in the middle. The length of the CDR3 is 12 residues. Germline CDR1 and CDR2: SGHVS and FQNEAQ. The DNA of the CDR3 is TGTGCCAGCAGCTTGGCGGACTACGTCCTGACTTTC. Translating it yields CASSLADYVLTF.

The V gene is TRBV4-2, the J gene TRBJ2-5, with 7 bases fitting TRBD1. The germline V gene encodes CDR1 LGHNA and CDR2 YNFKEQ. Trimming removed 4 bases from V and 4 bases from J; junction bases left unmatched: 9. This CDR3 has 15 residues. CDR3 sequence: CASSPYLTGRETQYF. The CDR3 DNA sequence: TGTGCCAGCAGCCCTTACTTGACAGGGAGAGAGACCCAGTACTTC.

This chain uses TRBV7-2 with TRBJ1-1, with D unresolved. Germline CDR1 SGHTA, CDR2 FQGNSA. Trimming stripped 4 bases from V and 7 bases from J, with 10 bases between. The CDR3 covers 12 residues. This chain's CDR3 is CASSWPVGEAFF. The CDR3 region has the DNA TGTGCCAGCAGCTGGCCGGTGGGTGAAGCTTTCTTT.

This chain connects TRBV7-8 to TRBJ2-1; TRBD2 aligns across 11 bases. This CDR3 has 16 residues. Per the germline V gene, CDR1 is SGHVS and CDR2 is FQNEAQ. J lost 7 bases, V lost 4 bases, and 9 bases had no gene match. The CDR3 nucleotides read TGTGCCAGCAGCTCGGCGATGACTAGCGGGGCTAATGAGCAGTTCTTC. This translates into CASSSAMTSGANEQFF. Full variable domain (remainder filled in from reference TRBV7-8 and TRBJ2-1): GAGVSQSPRYKVAKRGQDVALRCDPISGHVSLFWYQQALGQGPEFLTYFQNEAQLDKSGLPSDRFFAERPEGSVSTLKIQRTQQEDSAVYLCASSSAMTSGANEQFFGPGTRLTVL.

This clonotype was detected only a few times. The chain employs TRBV2 and TRBJ2-4; 7 bases are shared with TRBD1. TRBJ2-7 explains the end of the DNA better; the J call may be wrong. This CDR3 spans 15 amino acids. Germline-derived CDR1 and CDR2 are SNHLY and FYNNEI. CDR3 protein: CASNKIDRVADEQYF. The CDR3 coding sequence is TGTGCCAGCAATAAAATTGACAGGGTAGCCGACGAGCAGTACTTC.

CDR3 sequence (DNA): TGTGCCAGCAGTTTTCTAAAAGAGACCGTTCAAGAGACCCAGTACTTC. This codes for CASSFLKETVQETQYF. The chain has TRBV28 and TRBJ2-4; D remains unclear. The J call may be in error: the DNA end matches TRBJ2-5 better. The CDR3 consists of 16 residues. The germline gives CDR1 MDHEN, CDR2 SYDVKM.

In DNA, the CDR3 is TGCGCCAGCAGAACTGGGACCGGCCCCGAAGAGACCCAGTACTTC. The encoded protein is CASRTGTGPEETQYF. The chain couples TRBV5-1 to TRBJ2-5, with D perhaps TRBD1 or TRBD2 (5 bases each). V was trimmed by 5 bases and J by 3 bases, leaving 17 bases between them. The CDR3 consists of 15 residues. Germline assignment: CDR1 SGHRS and CDR2 YFSETQ.

A few counts support this clonotype. The genes are TRBV6-5 and TRBJ1-2; D remains ambiguous. The germline V and J ends were trimmed by 4 bases and 7 bases, with 13 bases remaining between them. Germline V CDR1 and CDR2: MNHEY, SVGAGI. The CDR3 runs 13 residues. The chain's CDR3 is CASSSSGVRGYTF. The CDR3 DNA reads as TGTGCCAGCAGTTCCTCCGGGGTACGTGGCTACACCTTC.

The rearrangement joins TRBV15 to TRBJ1-2; no clear D gene. This CDR3 is built from 12 residues. V dropped 0 bases and J dropped 8 bases, with 7 bases sitting between them. Per the germline V gene, CDR1 is LNHNV and CDR2 is YYDKDF (reference sequence). CDR3 protein: CATSRDFGGYTF. CDR3 coding DNA: TGTGCCACCAGCAGAGATTTCGGAGGCTACACCTTC.

The chain uses TRBV27 and TRBJ2-1; 8 bases map to TRBD2. The CDR3 is made up of 15 amino acids. Germline lookup yields CDR1 MNHEY and CDR2 SMNVEV (reference sequence). Trimming took 7 bases from V and 6 from J; bases not matched to a gene: 11. For the CDR3, the DNA is TGTGCCAGCAAAAAGAGCGGGGGAATCGGCAATGAGCAGTTCTTC. Its translation: CASKKSGGIGNEQFF.

The chain carries TRBV20-1 and TRBJ2-3, with TRBD2 matching over 11 bases. CDR3 length: 15 residues. The germline V gene encodes CDR1 DFQATT and CDR2 SNEGSKA (reference sequence). With V trimmed by 5 bases and J by 3 bases, 7 bases remained unmatched. This CDR3 is CSAFSGTSGTDTQYF. The DNA for the CDR3 is TGCAGTGCTTTTTCCGGGACTAGCGGAACAGATACGCAGTATTTT.

In its sample, this clonotype was seen a few times. V usage is TRBV5-5 and J usage is TRBJ2-3, with 12 bases identical to TRBD2. V lost 4 bases, J lost 1 base, and 4 bases stayed unmatched. The CDR3 has 16 residues. Germline CDR1 is SGHKS and CDR2 is YYEKEE (reference sequence). CDR3 amino acids: CASSQLAGGRTDTQYF. Here the CDR3 DNA reads TGTGCCAGCAGCCAACTAGCGGGGGGTCGCACAGATACGCAGTATTTT.

For the CDR3, the DNA is TGTGCCAGCAGGACCTTATCCGGGCCTTCAAACTATGGCTACACCTTC. As protein: CASRTLSGPSNYGYTF. The rearrangement uses TRBV6-5 and TRBJ1-2; unclear D gene. Germline CDR1 and CDR2: MNHEY and SVGAGI. V was shortened by 6 bases and J by 2 bases, with 19 bases between the two germline ends. The CDR3 spans 16 residues.

This clonotype has more than one count but fewer than ten. The genes are TRBV2 and TRBJ2-4; 9 bases align to TRBD2. The V gene end was trimmed by 4 bases and the J gene end by 0 bases; junction bases not matched to a gene: 13. The germline gives CDR1 SNHLY, CDR2 FYNNEI. CDR3 size: 19 residues. The CDR3 DNA sequence: TGTGCCAGCAGTGCAGCCCGGCTAGCGGGGATACTAGCCAAAAACATTCAGTACTTC. Its protein is CASSAARLAGILAKNIQYF. Complete variable domain (other parts from reference TRBV2 and TRBJ2-4): EPEVTQTPSHQVTQMGQEVILRCVPISNHLYFYWYRQILGQKVEFLVSFYNNEISEKSEIFDDQFSVERPDGSNFTLKIRSTKLEDSAMYFCASSAARLAGILAKNIQYFGAGTRLSVL.

DNA for the CDR3: TGTGCCAGCACCACGACTATCACAGATACGCAGTATTTT. The encoded protein is CASTTTITDTQYF. V is TRBV6-2 or TRBV6-3 and J is TRBJ2-3, with a possible D match to TRBD2 (5 bases). The ends were cut back, 7 bases at V and 2 bases at J, with 10 bases in the middle. Germline CDR1 MNHEY, CDR2 SVGEGT. The CDR3 runs to 13 residues.

This rearrangement joins TRBV6-6 to TRBJ1-1, with D possibly being TRBD1 (5 bases). The CDR3 has 13 residues. V was pared by 2 bases and J by 7 bases, with 11 bases between. Germline CDR1 and CDR2: MNHNY and SVGAGI (reference sequence). The CDR3 DNA reads TGTGCCAGCAGTTACGTTTTTGGGGGTGAAGCTTTCTTT. It is translated as CASSYVFGGEAFF.

This chain joins TRBV3-1 and TRBJ2-5; 9 nucleotides match TRBD1. CDR3 length equals 16 residues. Germline assignment: CDR1 LGHDT and CDR2 YNNKEL (reference sequence). V trimming: 0 bases; J trimming: 12 bases; junction bases outside the gene matches: 14. DNA for the CDR3: TGTGCCAGCAGCCAAGATCGCGAGATCCCACAGGGGGCGAAGTACTTC. It yields the protein CASSQDREIPQGAKYF.

Note on this clonotype: Mismatch with germline at one junction end may stem from a read error. The chain uses TRBV6-2 or TRBV6-3 and TRBJ1-5; D is possibly TRBD1 (5 bases). The V gene's germline CDR1 is MNHEY and CDR2 SVGEGT. The CDR3 length is 13 residues. CDR3 DNA sequence: TGTGCCAACAGTTACGTTGGGGCCCAGCCCCAGCATTTT. Its protein product is CANSYVGAQPQHF.

This clonotype was found a few times. This chain links TRBV4-3 with TRBJ1-6, with D uncertain. V lost 0 bases and J 0 bases, leaving 12 bases between the germline ends. Per germline, CDR1 LGHNA and CDR2 YSLEER. This CDR3 region has 18 residues. CDR3 DNA sequence: TGCGCCAGCAGCCAAGATCCGGCGGATAGCTCCTATAATTCACCCCTCCACTTT. Translating it yields CASSQDPADSSYNSPLHF.

The V and J genes are TRBV29-1 and TRBJ2-1; 7 positions match TRBD2. The J segment lost 0 bases and the V segment lost 7 bases, leaving 15 bases of the junction unmatched. The CDR3 contains 17 residues. The V gene's germline CDR1 is SQVTM and CDR2 ANQGSEA. The CDR3 sequence is CSADGEAGVSSYNEQFF. The CDR3 bases are TGCAGCGCCGACGGGGAGGCGGGGGTTTCCTCCTACAATGAGCAGTTCTTC.

The V call is TRBV11-2, the J call TRBJ2-7; D may be TRBD2 (5 bases). The V and J ends lost 5 bases and 0 bases respectively, with 17 bases between them. This CDR3 is built from 16 residues. Germline V gene lookup returns CDR1 SGHAT and CDR2 FQNNGV. This CDR3 reads CASSPISSGSSYEQYF. CDR3 coding DNA: TGTGCCAGCAGCCCGATCTCGAGCGGAAGCTCCTACGAGCAGTACTTC.